This T cell receptor beta chain was recorded in a study of TIL therapy for anti-PD-1-resistant metastatic lung cancer. Across the whole study: Median tumor PD-L1 proportion score was roughly 5.4%. By whole-exome sequencing, median non-synonymous tumor mutation burden was approximately 1.6 mutations per megabase. Study-wide results and limits: Infused TIL clonotypes partially replaced the baseline blood repertoire, then decayed over months.

Of note for this clone: Antigen: not known.

The ends lost 4 bases at V and 0 bases at J; junction bases unmatched: 11. CDR1 is LGHNA, CDR2 YNFKEQ, per germline. CDR3 length equals 19 residues. The immunoSEQ assay was v3. Produced via immunoSEQ multiplex PCR; TCRdb's table is partial and in-frame only. The sample holds 54,000 or so clones, roughly 70% seen once. Indicated time point: pre-treatment sample, taken before nivolumab and TIL therapy. The J gene is TRBJ2-1, the V gene TRBV4-2, with 11 bases identical to TRBD2. The source of this sequence is a person between 25 and 79 years old with non-small cell lung cancer. Sequenced material: blood, taken at baseline. CDR3 nucleotides: TGTGCCAGCAGCCCAATCGGGACTAGCGGACTGAGCTCCTACAATGAGCAGTTCTTC. This translates into CASSPIGTSGLSSYNEQFF.